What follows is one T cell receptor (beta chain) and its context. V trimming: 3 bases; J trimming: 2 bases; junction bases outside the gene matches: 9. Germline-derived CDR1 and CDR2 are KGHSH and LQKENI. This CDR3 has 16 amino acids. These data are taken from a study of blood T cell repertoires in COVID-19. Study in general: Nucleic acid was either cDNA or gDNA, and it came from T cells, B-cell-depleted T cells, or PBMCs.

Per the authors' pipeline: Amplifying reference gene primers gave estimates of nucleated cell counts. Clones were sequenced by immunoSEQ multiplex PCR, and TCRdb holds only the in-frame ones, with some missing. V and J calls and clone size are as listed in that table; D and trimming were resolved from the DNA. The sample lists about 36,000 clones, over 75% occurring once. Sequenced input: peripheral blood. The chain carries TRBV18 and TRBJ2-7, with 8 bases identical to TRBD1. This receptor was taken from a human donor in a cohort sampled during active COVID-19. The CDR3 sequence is CASSPTPGQGAYEQYF. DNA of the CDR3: TGTGCCAGCTCACCTACCCCCGGACAGGGCGCCTACGAGCAGTACTTC.